The 28 T cell receptor beta chains reported below all come from one sample, sequenced in a study of shared clonotypes between healthy human individuals (dated by TCRdb to the early 2020s). The method was the immunoSEQ multiplex PCR assay. TCRdb re-hosts the immuneACCESS table, in-frame sequences only. Its copies lack some clones; in the studies checked, an unresolved V gene accounts for under half of them, and the cause for the rest is not known. The sample table holds roughly 500,000 clones, of which 78% were seen once. Together, the top ten hold around 12% of the sample. The source material was PBMCs. These receptors all come from a woman aged 40 to 50 in good health. Some clones in this sample may be carry-over from other donors' samples.

The chain combines TRBV10-3 with TRBJ2-5; D unresolved. The V end lost 0 bases, the J end lost 2 bases, and 10 bases lay between the germline ends. CDR1 and CDR2 (germline): ENHRY, SYGVKD. This CDR3 comprises 15 residues. The CDR3 coding sequence is TGTGCCATCAGTGAGTCGTCAGGCGGACAAGAGACCCAGTACTTC. As protein: CAISESSGGQETQYF.

The chain is built from TRBV6-6 and TRBJ2-1; a weak D match, TRBD1 (5 bases). Germline CDR1 MNHNY, CDR2 SVGAGI (reference sequence). The CDR3 has 12 amino acids. V lost 6 bases, J lost 3 bases, and 6 bases lay in between. The CDR3 here is CASRDIYNEQFF. In DNA, the CDR3 is TGTGCCAGCAGGGACATCTACAATGAGCAGTTCTTC.

V is TRBV7-6 and J is TRBJ1-3, with 7 bases that match TRBD1. J lost 3 bases, V lost 4 bases, and 3 bases had no gene match. The V gene's germline CDR1 is SGHVS and CDR2 FNYEAQ. The CDR3 extends over 14 amino acids. The CDR3 protein is CASSSRQGGNTIYF. CDR3 coding DNA: TGTGCCAGCAGCTCAAGACAGGGTGGAAACACCATATATTTT.

The chain is built from TRBV28 and TRBJ2-5; 9 bases map to TRBD1. Germline values: CDR1 MDHEN, CDR2 SYDVKM. The CDR3 is 14 residues long. J gave up 6 bases and V 6 bases, and 8 bases lay outside the gene matches. CDR3 bases: TGTGCCAGCAGCCACGGACAGGGGTCAAAGACCCAGTACTTC. This translates into CASSHGQGSKTQYF.

The gene calls are TRBV23-1 and TRBJ1-2; 7 bases are a match to TRBD1. TRBV23-1 is treated as an ORF (open reading frame) with a function not yet certain. CDR3 length equals 16 residues. J was trimmed by 3 bases and V by 0 bases; bases with no gene match: 7. CDR3 nucleotide sequence: TGCGCCAGCAGTCAATCGAAGCCAGGGGGAGACTATGGCTACACCTTC. It is translated as CASSQSKPGGDYGYTF.

With regard to this clone: Only one base separates this from a far larger clonotype, so it likely reflects a read error. Other DNA sequences from this sample encode an identical CDR3 as well. The chain is built from TRBV5-1 and TRBJ2-7; 7 nucleotides agree with TRBD1. CDR1 and CDR2 (germline): SGHRS, YFSETQ. This CDR3 has 19 residues. The CDR3 DNA sequence: TGCGCCAGCAGCTTGTCCCGGGACAGACCATCCTTGGCCTCCTATGAGCAGTACTTC. Amino acid sequence: CASSLSRDRPSLASYEQYF.

The V gene is TRBV2, the J gene TRBJ2-2; 8 nucleotides align to TRBD2. From germline, CDR1 is SNHLY and CDR2 FYNNEI. The ends lost 5 bases at V and 4 bases at J; junction bases unmatched: 9. The CDR3 runs to 16 residues. The CDR3 protein is CASSRLAPGGTGELFF. The CDR3 DNA reads TGTGCCAGCAGTCGACTAGCGCCTGGGGGCACCGGGGAGCTGTTTTTT. Together with reference TRBV2 and TRBJ2-2, the CDR3 gives the full variable domain: EPEVTQTPSHQVTQMGQEVILRCVPISNHLYFYWYRQILGQKVEFLVSFYNNEISEKSEIFDDQFSVERPDGSNFTLKIRSTKLEDSAMYFCASSRLAPGGTGELFFGEGSRLTVL.

The chain carries TRBV7-9 and TRBJ1-5; unclear D gene. Trimming stripped 1 base from V and 6 bases from J, with 4 bases between. This CDR3 region has 12 residues. Germline CDR1 is SEHNR and CDR2 is FQNEAQ (reference sequence). DNA for the CDR3: TGTGCCAGCAGCTTAGGGGCTCAGCCCCAGCATTTT. This gives the protein CASSLGAQPQHF.

The chain carries TRBV9 and TRBJ1-1; weak D call: TRBD1 (6 bases). This CDR3 spans 15 amino acids. The germline CDR1 and CDR2 sequences are SGDLS and YYNGEE. V lost 4 bases, J lost 1 base, and 14 bases lay in between. DNA for the CDR3: TGTGCCAGCAGCCCCCCAGGGGTGGGGAACACTGAAGCTTTCTTT. Translation gives CASSPPGVGNTEAFF.

V is TRBV19 and J is TRBJ1-1; no reliable D call. CDR1 and CDR2 (germline): LNHDA, SQIVND (reference sequence). The CDR3 is made up of 13 amino acids. The V gene lost 4 bases and the J gene lost 6 bases, with 12 bases spanning the gap. The CDR3 DNA reads TGTGCCAGTAGTACCATCCAGCACTCTGAAGCTTTCTTT. Protein product: CASSTIQHSEAFF.

This clone has a handful of counts. This chain connects TRBV7-9 to TRBJ2-7, with unresolved D. With 5 bases removed from V and 0 bases from J, the gap between germline ends came to 11 bases. CDR3 length equals 14 residues. Germline V gene lookup returns CDR1 SEHNR and CDR2 FQNEAQ (reference sequence). CDR3 in DNA: TGTGCCAGCAGCCCCCGATCCTCCTCCTACGAGCAGTACTTC. Translated, it gives CASSPRSSSYEQYF.

The rearrangement joins TRBV4-1 to TRBJ2-7, with TRBD2 matching 12 bases. V lost 4 bases, J lost 7 bases, and 8 bases stayed unmatched. Germline V gene data show CDR1 as MGHRA and CDR2 as YSYEKL. The CDR3 consists of 15 residues. CDR3 bases: TGCGCCAGCAGCCTTCGGACTAGCGGGATTGAGGAGCAGTACTTC. It codes for CASSLRTSGIEEQYF.

V and J are TRBV29-1 and TRBJ2-1; a possible D gene is TRBD2 (6 bases). Germline V gives CDR1 SQVTM, CDR2 ANQGSEA. The length of the CDR3 is 13 residues. The V gene lost 0 bases and the J gene lost 4 bases, with 7 bases spanning the gap. The CDR3 DNA reads TGCAGCGTTGAAGATAGCGGATACAATGAGCAGTTCTTC. Translation: CSVEDSGYNEQFF.

The rearrangement joins TRBV27 to TRBJ2-3; 9 nucleotides agree with TRBD2. Germline CDR1 reads MNHEY; CDR2 reads SMNVEV (reference sequence). The CDR3 contains 17 residues. Losses at the gene ends were 5 bases for V and 4 bases for J; bases not matched to a gene: 13. The CDR3 region is CASSPYRLAELADTQYF. CDR3 DNA sequence: TGTGCCAGCAGTCCCTACCGACTAGCGGAGCTGGCAGATACGCAGTATTTT.

This clone was counted a single time. The V call is TRBV11-1, the J call TRBJ2-2; D not resolved. V gave up 10 bases and J gave up 6 bases, with 9 bases separating them. In germline, CDR1 is SGHAT, CDR2 FQDESV (reference sequence). The CDR3 contains 11 residues. CDR3 nucleotides: TGTGCCACCCAGTACGCCGGGGAGCTGTTTTTT. Its translation: CATQYAGELFF.

The chain employs TRBV19 and TRBJ1-2; maybe TRBD1 (5 bases). V lost 3 bases to trimming and J lost 2 bases, with 7 bases between them. The germline CDR1 and CDR2 sequences are LNHDA and SQIVND (reference sequence). The CDR3 is 13 residues long. The CDR3 nucleotides read TGTGCCAGTAGTATCGGGGGGAACTATGGCTACACCTTC. It is translated as CASSIGGNYGYTF.

V gene TRBV18 combines with J gene TRBJ2-2; D is ambiguous. Germline assignment: CDR1 KGHSH and CDR2 LQKENI. Trimming removed 0 bases at V and 1 base at J, with 9 bases between. The CDR3 is made up of 16 amino acids. CDR3: CASSPPSTLNTGELFF. Written as DNA, the CDR3 is TGTGCCAGCTCACCACCGTCGACACTGAACACCGGGGAGCTGTTTTTT.

This chain links TRBV28 with TRBJ1-5, with 7 bases that match TRBD1. There are 14 residues in the CDR3. Germline lookup yields CDR1 MDHEN and CDR2 SYDVKM. Germline trimming cut 5 bases from V and 8 bases from J; bases unmatched to any gene: 9. Written as DNA, the CDR3 is TGTGCCAGCAGTGTGGGACAGACCGACAAGCCCCAGCATTTT. Its protein is CASSVGQTDKPQHF.

The chain combines TRBV2 with TRBJ1-5, with unresolved D. CDR1 is SNHLY, CDR2 FYNNEI, per germline. The CDR3 contains 16 residues. Between the trimmed V and J ends, which lost 7 bases and 2 bases, there was a span of 18 bases. Here the CDR3 DNA reads TGTGCCAGCACCTTTCGGATCGTTGGAGGCAATCAGCCCCAGCATTTT. It is translated as CASTFRIVGGNQPQHF.

The V and J genes are TRBV10-2 and TRBJ2-1; 9 nucleotides match TRBD1. The germline gives CDR1 WSHSY, CDR2 SAAADI. CDR3 length: 15 amino acids. J lost 8 bases, V lost 2 bases, and 7 bases had no gene match. CDR3 sequence reads: CASSEGDRVKDEQFF. CDR3 coding DNA: TGCGCCAGCAGTGAGGGGGACAGGGTAAAGGATGAGCAGTTCTTC.

V gene TRBV5-1 combines with J gene TRBJ2-7, with 7 nucleotides matching TRBD1. The CDR3 has 16 residues. The germline gives CDR1 SGHRS, CDR2 YFSETQ. V was clipped by 4 bases and J by 3 bases; unmatched bases: 13. The CDR3 region has the DNA TGCGCCAGCAGCGGGCCCGGGACAGATCCTATCTACGAGCAGTACTTC. Amino acid sequence: CASSGPGTDPIYEQYF.

The genes are TRBV28 and TRBJ2-1; 9 bases agree with TRBD2. Germline CDR1 reads MDHEN; CDR2 reads SYDVKM. The CDR3 has 17 amino acids. The trim removed 1 base at V and 0 bases at J, leaving 4 bases unmatched. CDR3 sequence reads: CASSLSTTSGSYNEQFF. CDR3 nucleotides: TGTGCCAGCAGTTTATCCACGACTAGCGGCTCCTACAATGAGCAGTTCTTC.

The chain carries TRBV19 and TRBJ2-1; D not certain. The V gene's germline CDR1 is LNHDA and CDR2 SQIVND (reference sequence). The CDR3 consists of 15 residues. The germline V and J ends were trimmed by 6 bases and 1 base, with 13 bases remaining between them. CDR3 residues: CASRERTTSYNEQFF. In nucleotides, the CDR3 is TGTGCCAGTAGGGAGAGAACGACTTCCTACAATGAGCAGTTCTTC.

J is TRBJ2-6 and V is TRBV11-3; possible D gene TRBD2, 5 bases. The CDR3 extends over 14 amino acids. V was pared by 5 bases and J by 2 bases, with 7 bases between. Germline V gene lookup returns CDR1 SGHNT and CDR2 YENEEA. CDR3 DNA: TGTGCCAGCAGCACGGGAACTGGGGCCAACGTCCTGACTTTC. Its protein is CASSTGTGANVLTF.

This clone was recorded a few times. The chain combines TRBV7-2 with TRBJ1-5, with TRBD1 matching 8 bases. This CDR3 is 15 amino acids long. With 5 bases clipped from V and 6 bases from J, the junction kept 9 bases outside the gene matches. Looked up from germline, CDR1 is SGHTA and CDR2 is FQGNSA. Here the CDR3 reads CASSLGGQVSQPQHF. In DNA, the CDR3 is TGTGCCAGCAGCCTCGGGGGACAGGTCAGTCAGCCCCAGCATTTT.

The chain is built from TRBV19 and TRBJ1-5; TRBD1 might be the D (5 bases). V was clipped by 2 bases and J by 0 bases, with 11 bases between them. The CDR3 has 16 residues. Germline-derived CDR1 and CDR2 are LNHDA and SQIVND (reference sequence). The CDR3 DNA reads as TGTGCCAGTAGTATATGGGACGGTAATAGCAATCAGCCCCAGCATTTT. Translating gives CASSIWDGNSNQPQHF. Based on the CDR3 plus reference TRBV19 and TRBJ1-5, the full variable domain is DGGITQSPKYLFRKEGQNVTLSCEQNLNHDAMYWYRQDPGQGLRLIYYSQIVNDFQKGDIAEGYSVSREKKESFPLTVTSAQKNPTAFYLCASSIWDGNSNQPQHFGDGTRLSIL.

CDR3 nucleotide sequence: TGTGCCATCAGTGAGTCGGGGGGCATAGGCTACACCTTC. Its translation: CAISESGGIGYTF. The chain combines TRBV10-3 with TRBJ1-2; TRBD1 might be the D (6 bases). Between the trimmed V and J ends, which lost 0 bases and 8 bases, there was a span of 10 bases. Germline loops: CDR1 ENHRY, CDR2 SYGVKD. The CDR3 contains 13 residues.

V gene TRBV7-9 combines with J gene TRBJ1-2; 11 bases map to TRBD1. The CDR3 sequence is 18 residues long. Germline lookup yields CDR1 SEHNR and CDR2 FQNEAQ (reference sequence). The V and J ends lost 5 bases and 2 bases, in that order; junction bases with no gene match: 13. CDR3 residues: CASSPPGGQGATNYGYTF. In DNA, the CDR3 is TGTGCCAGCAGCCCCCCGGGAGGACAGGGGGCGACCAACTATGGCTACACCTTC.